This T cell receptor beta chain was identified during a study of cytomegalovirus exposure and HLA in healthy donors. The CDR3 covers 16 residues. V lost 2 bases and J lost 7; bases outside the gene matches: 10. Germline CDR1 reads SGHAT; CDR2 reads FQNNGV. General study findings and limits: Subsequent analysis found a tendency for first-cohort TCR clusters to co-occur within the 120 or so validation repertoires.

This table comes from immunoSEQ multiplex PCR, and its TCRdb copy is limited to in-frame clones, with some not included. The sample contains some 130,000 clones, approximately 87% of which appear only once. As regards this clone: Its antigen remains unknown.

V and J are TRBV11-2 and TRBJ2-1, with 8 bases lining up with TRBD2. This clonotype was obtained from a man between 18 and 35 years old in good health and CMV-seronegative. Material: PBMCs. Written as DNA, the CDR3 is TGTGCCAGCAGCTTACAATCGGGGGGGCTCGTGAATGAGCAGTTCTTC. This gives the protein CASSLQSGGLVNEQFF.